A single TCR beta chain is shown here with its context. Its antigen is unknown. This entry is derived from a study of immune cell composition in non-small cell lung cancer. CDR3 size: 11 residues. Germline assignment: CDR1 SGHVS and CDR2 FNYEAQ. V lost 5 bases and J 6 bases, leaving 6 bases between the germline ends. The study, taken as a whole, reports: In adenocarcinoma, maximal tumour-associated clone frequency tracked TIL tumour reactivity.

The repertoire was sequenced with immunoSEQ multiplex PCR; TCRdb's copy has only in-frame clones and lacks some. Here the sample spans some 5,000 clones, around 82% being singletons. The receptor was isolated from a human donor with non-small cell lung cancer. This chain connects TRBV7-6 to TRBJ2-3; D is uncertain. Sequencing was performed on lung tumor tissue. The CDR3 loop reads CASSHGDTQYF. The CDR3 DNA reads as TGTGCCAGCAGCCACGGGGATACGCAGTATTTT.